This T cell receptor (beta chain) originates from a study of human T cells and chemical hapten exposure. Background on the study: Sensitization used 2% DPC on approximately 2 cm by approximately 2 cm upper inner arm skin. Study conclusions and caveats: TCRs whose frequency exceeded 1 in 1000 remained the same following DPC sensitization.

The sample's time point: pre-sensitization, week 0. Treatment defined: therapeutic diphenylcyclopropenone sensitization with weekly scalp DPC. Source study methods: Samples held a median of roughly 100,000 TCRs, range about 23,224–700,000. TCRdb called the RACE reads again in MiXCR, with one record for every CDR3 protein. What appears here as the V and J calls and clone size reflects TCRdb's work, not the paper's. The table includes 40,000 or so distinct CDR3 sequences, approximately 10% detected once. Unmatched junction bases numbered 6, after V lost 4 bases and J lost 3 bases. The CDR3 is made up of 15 amino acids. To note about this clonotype: Its specificity is not known.

The V gene is TRBV12-3 or TRBV12-4, the J gene TRBJ1-5, with TRBD1 matching over 7 bases. The specimen comprised whole blood, sampled in connection with sensitization to the hapten diphenylcyclopropenone (DPC). This TCR was sampled from a man aged 30-40 years with alopecia areata. Some clones in this sample may be carry-over from other donors' samples. The CDR3 region is CASSYQGQLNQPQHF. Here the CDR3 DNA reads TGTGCCAGCAGTTATCAGGGACAGCTCAATCAGCCCCAGCATTTT.